This note documents a single TCR beta chain sequence. The V gene lost 2 bases and the J gene lost 1 base, with 14 bases spanning the gap. This CDR3 spans 16 amino acids. When the RNA was reverse transcribed, random hexamers were used with an input of about 0.45 to 1 ug. A multiplex approach, immunoSEQ multiplex PCR, amplified TCR beta CDR3 across 54 Vbeta and 13 Jbeta. One entry per CDR3 protein results from TCRdb running MiXCR on the immunoSEQ multiplex PCR reads. The sample includes approximately 230,000 distinct CDR3 sequences, around 95% seen only once; the top ten take roughly 0.072%. The data belong to a study of CD8 T cells in Susac syndrome. Through negative isolation, CD4+ and CD8+ T cells were obtained, while TEMRA cells were enriched using FACS.

The TCR originated in a human donor with multiple sclerosis. Sequenced material: CD4+ T cells from PBMCs. The J gene is TRBJ1-1, the V gene TRBV12-3 or TRBV12-4; no definite D call. The CDR3, as DNA: TGTGCCAGCAGTTTAATCCCTCCCGGGTGGAACACTGAAGCTTTCTTT. It translates to CASSLIPPGWNTEAFF.